This TCR beta chain comes out of a study of shared clonotypes between healthy human individuals. Study context: A couple of women and a few men aged 18 to 49 made up the donors. Study-level results: Some clonotypes were shared by all four sorted-subset donors, while others were not shared. The non-shared ones had lower generation probabilities than the shared ones.

Clones were read by immunoSEQ multiplex PCR, and TCRdb kept only the in-frame ones, dropping some. The sample lists hundreds of thousands of clones; less than 80% were seen once. V dropped 4 bases and J dropped 4 bases, with 16 bases sitting between them. The CDR3 is made up of 15 amino acids. The V gene's germline CDR1 is LNHNV and CDR2 YYDKDF (reference sequence). Ten or more counts support this clone. Antigen specificity is unknown. Donors were Caucasian adults residing in Nashville, Tennessee, USA. The chain links TRBV15 to TRBJ1-1; no firm D call. Material for sequencing was memory CD4+ T cells sorted from blood. Subset noted: CD45RA-negative fraction. The receptor was isolated from a woman in her thirties in good health. CDR3 nucleotide sequence: TGTGCCACCAGCACCCGTCCCGGAATTGTCACTGAAGCTTTCTTT. Residues: CATSTRPGIVTEAFF.